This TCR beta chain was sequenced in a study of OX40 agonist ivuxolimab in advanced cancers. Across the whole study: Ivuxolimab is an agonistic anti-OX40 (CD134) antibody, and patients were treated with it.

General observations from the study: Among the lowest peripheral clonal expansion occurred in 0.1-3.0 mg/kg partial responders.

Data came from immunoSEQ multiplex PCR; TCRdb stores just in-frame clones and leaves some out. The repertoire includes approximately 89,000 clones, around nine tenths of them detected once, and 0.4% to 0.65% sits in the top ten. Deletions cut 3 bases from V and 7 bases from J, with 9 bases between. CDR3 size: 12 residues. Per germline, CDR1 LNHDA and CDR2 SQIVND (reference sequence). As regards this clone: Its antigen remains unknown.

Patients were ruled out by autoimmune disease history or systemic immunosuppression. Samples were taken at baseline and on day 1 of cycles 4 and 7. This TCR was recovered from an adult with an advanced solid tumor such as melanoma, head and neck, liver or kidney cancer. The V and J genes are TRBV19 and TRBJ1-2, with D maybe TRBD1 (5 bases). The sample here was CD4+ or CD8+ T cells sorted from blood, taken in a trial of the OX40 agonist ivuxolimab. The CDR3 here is CASSMNRFGYTF. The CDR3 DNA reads TGTGCCAGTAGTATGAACAGGTTTGGCTACACCTTC.